The rows below give T cell receptor beta chains drawn from one sample of a study of cytomegalovirus exposure and HLA in healthy donors. Using immunoSEQ multiplex PCR, the repertoire was profiled, and TCRdb retains in-frame clones only, with some absent. The sample yields 130,000 or so clones, 70% to 80% seen once. Sequenced sample: PBMCs. Receptor source: a woman between 45 and 60 years old in good health and CMV-seropositive. Both conserved end residues are part of each CDR3. A D gene is named only where the DNA matches it firmly. Size is stated for part of the rows, as once, few or many counts, or as a class when the clone is expanded.

d_gene: .; v_gene: TRBV19; j_gene: TRBJ2-3; abundance: .; CDR3nt: TGTGCCCCTCAGGTGGCGCAGTATTTT; CDR3aa: CAPQVAQYF
d_gene: .; v_gene: TRBV19; j_gene: TRBJ2-2; abundance: .; CDR3nt: TGTGCCAGTAGTATCCCTGGTGGGGGGTCGAGCACCGGGGAGCTGTTTTTT; CDR3aa: CASSIPGGGSSTGELFF
d_gene: .; v_gene: TRBV7-6; j_gene: TRBJ1-1; abundance: .; CDR3nt: TGTGCCAGCAGCCTACCTGGGCGTGAAGCTTTCTTT; CDR3aa: CASSLPGREAFF
d_gene: TRBD1; v_gene: TRBV5-1; j_gene: TRBJ1-5; abundance: .; CDR3nt: TGCGCCAGCAGCTTGGAAGGGGGCGGACAGCCCCAGCATTTT; CDR3aa: CASSLEGGGQPQHF
d_gene: .; v_gene: TRBV5-6; j_gene: TRBJ1-2; abundance: .; CDR3nt: TGTGCCAGCAGCCCTGGGGGGGATGGCTACACCTTC; CDR3aa: CASSPGGDGYTF
d_gene: .; v_gene: TRBV21-1; j_gene: TRBJ2-7; abundance: .; CDR3nt: TGTGCCAGCAGCCCTACGAAGGACAGGGGGGGCTACGAGCAGTACTTC; CDR3aa: CASSPTKDRGGYEQYF
d_gene: TRBD1; v_gene: TRBV10-3; j_gene: TRBJ1-1; abundance: .; CDR3nt: TGTGCCATCATGAGTGGGCAGGGGGTATTGAACACTGAAGCTTTCTTT; CDR3aa: CAIMSGQGVLNTEAFF
d_gene: TRBD1; v_gene: TRBV27; j_gene: TRBJ1-4; abundance: .; CDR3nt: TGTGCCAGCAGTATCGGGACAGGGGTTGGAAAACTGTTTTTT; CDR3aa: CASSIGTGVGKLFF
d_gene: TRBD2; v_gene: TRBV29-1; j_gene: TRBJ2-7; abundance: .; CDR3nt: TGCAGCGTTCAGCGGGAGGGCTACGAGCAGTACTTC; CDR3aa: CSVQREGYEQYF
d_gene: .; v_gene: TRBV6-5; j_gene: TRBJ2-7; abundance: few; CDR3nt: TGTGCCAGCAGTTCGCCGGGACACACCGCCTACGAGCAGTACTTC; CDR3aa: CASSSPGHTAYEQYF
d_gene: TRBD2; v_gene: TRBV6-6; j_gene: TRBJ2-3; abundance: .; CDR3nt: TGTGCCAGCACCAAAGAGCGGGACCGCACAGATACGCAGTATTTT; CDR3aa: CASTKERDRTDTQYF
d_gene: .; v_gene: TRBV5-1; j_gene: TRBJ1-1; abundance: few; CDR3nt: TGCGCCAGCAGCTTACAGGGGAACACTGAAGCTTTCTTT; CDR3aa: CASSLQGNTEAFF
d_gene: .; v_gene: TRBV4-3; j_gene: TRBJ1-2; abundance: few; CDR3nt: TGCGCCAGCAGCCAGGGCCCACAGGGTGACTATGGCTACACCTTC; CDR3aa: CASSQGPQGDYGYTF
d_gene: TRBD1; v_gene: TRBV7-9; j_gene: TRBJ1-2; abundance: .; CDR3nt: TGTGCCAGCAGCCCCACGAAGGACAGGGGCTATGGCTACACCTTC; CDR3aa: CASSPTKDRGYGYTF
d_gene: TRBD1; v_gene: TRBV9; j_gene: TRBJ1-5; abundance: .; CDR3nt: TGTGCCAGCAGCGATACAGGGGTTAGGCCCCAGCATTTT; CDR3aa: CASSDTGVRPQHF
d_gene: TRBD1; v_gene: TRBV4-3; j_gene: TRBJ2-7; abundance: .; CDR3nt: TGCGCCAGCAGCCAAGACCGGGACAGGGGACACGAGCAGTACTTC; CDR3aa: CASSQDRDRGHEQYF
d_gene: TRBD1; v_gene: TRBV5-4; j_gene: TRBJ1-1; abundance: .; CDR3nt: TGTGCCAGCAGCACCCGACAGGGGGCGCTTGGAACTGAAGCTTTCTTT; CDR3aa: CASSTRQGALGTEAFF
d_gene: .; v_gene: TRBV30; j_gene: TRBJ2-7; abundance: .; CDR3nt: TGTGCCTGGAGGGGCGGGGGCCCCGGGGACGAGCAGTACTTC; CDR3aa: CAWRGGGPGDEQYF
d_gene: .; v_gene: TRBV29-1; j_gene: TRBJ2-7; abundance: .; CDR3nt: TGCAGCGTCTCATACCTCGACAGCGAGCAGTACTTC; CDR3aa: CSVSYLDSEQYF